Described below is a single TCR beta chain sequence and its context. Its target is not known. The sample belongs to a study of cytomegalovirus exposure and HLA in healthy donors. Study-wide findings and caveats: Per a later analysis, HLA-associated TCR beta chains showed more clonal expansion than other, equally common TCR beta chains. In a later analysis, TCR beta V- and J-gene trimming showed a link to a missense DCLRE1C variant. Judged likely to be a sequencing artifact was a cluster of highly shared sequence variants.

A multiplex PCR was run with 60 Vbeta primers and 13 Jbeta primers. Original data processing: Later work found about 80 million unique TCR beta chains, with about 10 million shared. TCRdb keeps only in-frame clones here, not all; method: immunoSEQ multiplex PCR. The V and J calls and clone size are taken from that table; D and trimming were inferred from the DNA. Here the sample spans under 200,000 clones, around 84% being singletons. V lost 3 bases and J 8 bases, leaving 17 bases between the germline ends. Germline CDR1 MDHEN, CDR2 SYDVKM. CDR3 length: 15 amino acids. The gene calls are TRBV28 and TRBJ2-1, with D perhaps TRBD2 (5 bases). The sample taken for sequencing was PBMCs. This clonotype was sampled from a man aged 30-40 years in good health and CMV-seropositive. The DNA of the CDR3 is TGTGCCAGCAGTTTTGGCGGACCCGGGAAGGATGAGCAGTTCTTC. Encoded protein: CASSFGGPGKDEQFF.